The sequence of this T cell receptor (beta chain) was determined in a study of T cell responses to AZD1222 COVID-19 vaccine. Regarding the study as a whole: The donors showed a predominance of white British ancestry and of females, with possible underestimation of clonal diversity.

V was trimmed by 2 bases and J by 1 base, leaving 15 bases between them. The CDR3 sequence is 16 residues long. Looked up from germline, CDR1 is GTSNPN and CDR2 is SVGIG (reference sequence). With respect to this clone: Antigen: not known.

Some clones are missing from TCRdb's copy, which holds only in-frame ones; the method was immunoSEQ multiplex PCR. This table has roughly 200,000 clones, about nine tenths appearing once. The sequenced sample was peripheral blood, obtained 28 days after the second AZD1222 dose. The source of this sequence is an adult who received the AZD1222 COVID-19 vaccine. The J gene is TRBJ1-3, the V gene TRBV30, with a tentative D call TRBD1 (5 bases). CDR3 amino acids: CAWSSRVGQSGNTIYF. The CDR3 DNA reads as TGTGCCTGGAGTAGTCGGGTGGGGCAATCTGGAAACACCATATATTTT.